These 15 T cell receptor beta chains originate from one sample sequenced in a study of OX40 agonist ivuxolimab in advanced cancers. Repertoires were generated with immunoSEQ multiplex PCR, while TCRdb's copy carries only in-frame clones and drops some. This sample yields about 53,000 clones, of which about four fifths are seen a single time; around an eighth belongs to the top ten. The sequenced sample was CD4+ or CD8+ T cells sorted from blood, obtained in a trial of the OX40 agonist ivuxolimab. The receptors derive from an adult with an advanced solid tumor such as melanoma, head and neck, liver or kidney cancer.

This sequence joins TRBV27 and TRBJ2-2; no reliable D call. The V and J ends lost 8 bases and 3 bases respectively, with 10 bases between them. The germline V gene has CDR1 MNHEY and CDR2 SMNVEV (reference sequence). The CDR3 is 13 residues long. This chain's CDR3 is CASSRSDTGELFF. The CDR3 DNA follows: TGTGCCAGCTCCCGGAGTGACACCGGGGAGCTGTTTTTT.

The V gene is TRBV5-6, the J gene TRBJ2-2; 7 bases are shared with TRBD1. Trimming removed 1 base from V and 4 bases from J; junction bases left unmatched: 10. CDR1 and CDR2 from the germline V gene are SGHDT and YYEEEE. The CDR3 is 17 amino acids. This CDR3 is CASSLSEGASTTGELFF. The CDR3 DNA sequence: TGTGCCAGCAGCTTGAGTGAGGGGGCTTCGACCACCGGGGAGCTGTTTTTT.

The chain joins TRBV19 to TRBJ2-2; TRBD2 matches at 9 bases. Per the germline V gene, CDR1 is LNHDA and CDR2 is SQIVND (reference sequence). V lost 7 bases and J lost 3; bases outside the gene matches: 15. The CDR3 extends over 18 amino acids. The CDR3 DNA follows: TGTGCCAGTAAAAAGGGGCTAGCGGGATGGAGGGACACCGGGGAGCTGTTTTTT. It specifies CASKKGLAGWRDTGELFF.

This clone was detected only once. The V and J genes are TRBV4-1 and TRBJ2-5, with D tentatively TRBD2 (6 bases). The CDR3 covers 13 residues. Looked up from germline, CDR1 is MGHRA and CDR2 is YSYEKL. V was shortened by 3 bases and J by 2 bases, with 7 bases between the two germline ends. This CDR3 is CASSQGGQETQYF. The CDR3 DNA reads as TGCGCCAGCAGCCAGGGAGGACAAGAGACCCAGTACTTC.

This sequence joins TRBV28 and TRBJ1-4, with D perhaps matching TRBD1 (5 bases). V was pared by 1 base and J by 10 bases, with 7 bases between. The CDR3 totals 12 residues. Germline V lookup: CDR1 MDHEN, CDR2 SYDVKM. The CDR3 bases are TGTGCCAGCAGTTTATTTGGGGGAAAACTGTTTTTT. This gives the protein CASSLFGGKLFF.

The chain uses TRBV9 and TRBJ1-1; D unclear. The V end lost 2 bases, the J end lost 0 bases, and 8 bases lay between the germline ends. The CDR3 spans 14 residues. Germline assignment: CDR1 SGDLS and CDR2 YYNGEE. CDR3 amino acids: CASSVGNLNTEAFF. CDR3 DNA: TGTGCCAGCAGCGTTGGCAATTTGAACACTGAAGCTTTCTTT. Full variable domain (remainder filled in from reference TRBV9 and TRBJ1-1): DSGVTQTPKHLITATGQRVTLRCSPRSGDLSVYWYQQSLDQGLQFLIQYYNGEERAKGNILERFSAQQFPDLHSELNLSSLELGDSALYFCASSVGNLNTEAFFGQGTRLTVV.

J is TRBJ2-3 and V is TRBV2; perhaps TRBD1 as D (5 bases). Trimming left V 3 bases short and J 4 bases short, with 14 bases between. The CDR3 has 15 amino acids. Germline assignment: CDR1 SNHLY and CDR2 FYNNEI. The CDR3 region is CASSDPVRAPDTQYF. CDR3 DNA: TGTGCCAGCAGTGATCCAGTCAGGGCCCCAGATACGCAGTATTTT.

The V call is TRBV28, the J call TRBJ2-5; D not certain. This CDR3 has 13 amino acids. CDR1 MDHEN and CDR2 SYDVKM come from the germline V gene. Trimming took off 6 bases at V and 1 base at J, with 9 bases between the two ends. The CDR3 sequence is CASSPRGQETQYF. The CDR3 DNA reads TGTGCCAGCAGCCCTAGAGGCCAAGAGACCCAGTACTTC. Full variable domain (missing parts from reference TRBV28 and TRBJ2-5): DVKVTQSSRYLVKRTGEKVFLECVQDMDHENMFWYRQDPGLGLRLIYFSYDVKMKEKGDIPEGYSVSREKKERFSLILESASTNQTSMYLCASSPRGQETQYFGPGTRLLVL.

V and J are TRBV15 and TRBJ2-1, with 7 bases fitting TRBD2. Trimming removed 3 bases from V and 5 bases from J; junction bases left unmatched: 7. Germline assignment: CDR1 LNHNV and CDR2 YYDKDF (reference sequence). The CDR3 runs to 15 residues. The CDR3: CATSSYGLENNEQFF. CDR3 nucleotides: TGTGCCACCAGCAGCTATGGACTAGAAAACAATGAGCAGTTCTTC.

This clone has at least ten counts. The chain recombines TRBV16 with TRBJ1-5; D perhaps matches TRBD1 (5 bases). V was pared by 6 bases and J by 4 bases, with 10 bases between. CDR1 and CDR2 (germline): KGHSY, FQNENV. The length of the CDR3 is 13 residues. CDR3 sequence (DNA): TGTGCCAGCAGTCAACAGGAAAATCAGCCCCAGCATTTT. Protein sequence: CASSQQENQPQHF.

V usage is TRBV19 and J usage is TRBJ2-1; 11 bases align to TRBD2. From germline, CDR1 is LNHDA and CDR2 SQIVND (reference sequence). J was trimmed by 8 bases and V by 5 bases; bases with no gene match: 2. This CDR3 contains 13 residues. The CDR3 DNA reads TGTGCCAGTAGTCTAGCGGGAGGCGATGAGCAGTTCTTC. Translated: CASSLAGGDEQFF.

This chain connects TRBV2 to TRBJ2-1; 11 nucleotides agree with TRBD2. Germline V gene sequence: CDR1 SNHLY, CDR2 FYNNEI. The V and J ends lost 7 bases and 0 bases, in that order; junction bases with no gene match: 8. CDR3 length: 17 residues. The CDR3 is CASNPPGLAASYNEQFF. The DNA of the CDR3 is TGTGCCAGCAATCCGCCGGGACTAGCGGCCTCCTACAATGAGCAGTTCTTC.

This clone was found once. CDR3 DNA sequence: TGTGCCAGCAGCCCCAGGGGGCAAGCCTACGAGCAGTACTTC. This sequence encodes CASSPRGQAYEQYF. The chain employs TRBV7-6 and TRBJ2-7, with 8 bases aligning to TRBD1. V was pared by 5 bases and J by 2 bases, with 5 bases of the junction left unmatched. Per the germline V gene, CDR1 is SGHVS and CDR2 is FNYEAQ. The CDR3 contains 14 residues.

The V and J genes are TRBV19 and TRBJ2-5; possible D gene TRBD2, 6 bases. The CDR3 runs to 14 residues. From germline, CDR1 is LNHDA and CDR2 SQIVND (reference sequence). Trimming left V 3 bases short and J 7 bases short, with 15 bases between. The CDR3 loop is CASSMTGVPGTQYF. DNA for the CDR3: TGTGCCAGTAGTATGACGGGAGTACCTGGGACCCAGTACTTC.

The genes are TRBV6-5 and TRBJ1-3; no reliable D call. Between the trimmed V and J ends, which lost 6 bases and 0 bases, there was a span of 12 bases. Germline assignment: CDR1 MNHEY and CDR2 SVGAGI. The CDR3 is 15 amino acids. The CDR3 protein is CASRPAGSSGNTIYF. DNA for the CDR3: TGTGCCAGCAGGCCCGCGGGAAGCTCTGGAAACACCATATATTTT.